A single sample is the source of the 29 T cell receptor beta chains below, sequenced in a study of response to subunit inactivated influenza vaccine. TCRdb recomputed calls from the RT-PCR reads with MiXCR, one row per CDR3 protein. The repertoire consists of about 500,000 distinct CDR3 sequences, with 7.2% occurring once and the leading ten covering around 13%. Here the sequenced sample was PBMCs from blood, taken 23 months after vaccination. Source of these receptors: a man between 45 and 75 years old who received an inactivated influenza vaccine.

This clonotype was counted ten times or more. The chain is built from TRBV3-1 and TRBJ2-2, with 9 bases fitting TRBD1. Trimming at V came to 5 bases and at J to 6 bases, leaving 4 bases not matched to a gene. The CDR3 totals 14 residues. Per the germline V gene, CDR1 is LGHDT and CDR2 is YNNKEL (reference sequence). The CDR3 spells CASSSRDRAGELFF. CDR3 bases: TGTGCCAGCAGCTCCCGGGACAGGGCCGGGGAGCTGTTTTTT.

The chain couples TRBV20-1 to TRBJ1-5, with 8 bases identical to TRBD1. CDR3 length equals 15 residues. With V trimmed by 1 base and J by 7 bases, 9 bases remained unmatched. The germline V gene has CDR1 DFQATT and CDR2 SNEGSKA (reference sequence). The chain's CDR3 is CSARGAPQGAQPQHF. In DNA form, the CDR3 reads TGCAGTGCTAGAGGAGCTCCCCAGGGGGCACAGCCCCAGCATTTT.

This clonotype has a handful of counts. The rearrangement uses TRBV10-2 and TRBJ2-2; D perhaps matches TRBD1 (5 bases). V was pared by 8 bases and J by 7 bases, with 17 bases between. Germline V CDR1 and CDR2: WSHSY, SAAADI. CDR3 length: 14 residues. CDR3 sequence (DNA): TGCGCCAGCGTTGGGAAGGGGTCGGGCGGGGAGCTGTTTTTT. Residues: CASVGKGSGGELFF.

Ten or more counts support this clonotype. The CDR3 DNA reads as TGTGCCAGCAGTTACGGGCCAACTGGACCACCGTTGGAGACTAGCGGGAGATACGAGCAGTACTTC. It encodes CASSYGPTGPPLETSGRYEQYF. The gene calls are TRBV6-2 or TRBV6-3 and TRBJ2-7; 12 nucleotides align to TRBD2. Germline lookup yields CDR1 MNHEY and CDR2 SVGEGT. The V gene end was trimmed by 2 bases and the J gene end by 4 bases; junction bases not matched to a gene: 24. The CDR3 has 22 residues.

This clonotype was detected many times. The chain couples TRBV27 to TRBJ2-1, with 9 bases lining up with TRBD1. The junction had 10 bases not matched to a gene; V was cut back by 9 bases and J by 7 bases. The length of the CDR3 is 14 residues. Per germline, CDR1 MNHEY and CDR2 SMNVEV (reference sequence). The CDR3 sequence is CASRVGTGWNEQFF. The CDR3 DNA follows: TGTGCCAGTCGCGTCGGGACAGGGTGGAATGAGCAGTTCTTC.

There are a few counts of this clonotype. V and J are TRBV6-1 and TRBJ1-2; D unclear. This CDR3 has 15 amino acids. The V end lost 3 bases, the J end lost 4 bases, and 15 bases lay between the germline ends. CDR1 and CDR2 (germline): MNHNS, SASEGT. CDR3 sequence: CASSDSREQTYGYTF. CDR3 bases: TGTGCCAGCAGTGACAGCAGAGAGCAAACCTATGGCTACACCTTC.

This clonotype came up many times. This chain joins TRBV12-3 or TRBV12-4 and TRBJ2-3; D not certain. CDR3 length equals 16 residues. V lost 1 base and J 3 bases, leaving 14 bases between the germline ends. The DNA of the CDR3 is TGTGCCAGCAGTTTAGTGGTGACATCCGGGACAGATACGCAGTATTTT. Amino acids: CASSLVVTSGTDTQYF.

This clonotype was recorded a few times. V and J are TRBV12-3 or TRBV12-4 and TRBJ1-1, with D unresolved. The CDR3 sequence is 14 residues long. The V end lost 3 bases, the J end lost 0 bases, and 8 bases lay between the germline ends. The CDR3 sequence is CASSLATMNTEAFF. CDR3 DNA sequence: TGTGCCAGCAGTTTGGCAACTATGAACACTGAAGCTTTCTTT.

A few counts support this clonotype. This chain uses TRBV11-2 with TRBJ2-7; D uncertain. CDR1 is SGHAT, CDR2 FQNNGV, per germline. The CDR3 length is 14 residues. V lost 0 bases and J lost 3, with 9 bases in between. CDR3 in DNA: TGTGCCAGCAGCTTAGATCCCGGGTACTACGAGCAGTACTTC. This gives the protein CASSLDPGYYEQYF. The variable domain in full, with the rest retrieved from reference TRBV11-2 and TRBJ2-7, is EAGVAQSPRYKIIEKRQSVAFWCNPISGHATLYWYQQILGQGPKLLIQFQNNGVVDDSQLPKDRFSAERLKGVDSTLKIQPAKLEDSAVYLCASSLDPGYYEQYFGPGTRLTVT.

V usage is TRBV9 and J usage is TRBJ1-1; 8 positions match TRBD1. The V gene end was trimmed by 4 bases and the J gene end by 4 bases; junction bases not matched to a gene: 6. Germline assignment: CDR1 SGDLS and CDR2 YYNGEE. This CDR3 has 14 residues. Here the CDR3 reads CASSPGGWSTEAFF. The CDR3 DNA sequence: TGTGCCAGCAGCCCAGGGGGCTGGAGCACTGAAGCTTTCTTT.

This clonotype was observed a few times. The chain is built from TRBV6-5 and TRBJ1-1; D not certain. V lost 0 bases to trimming and J lost 6 bases, with 14 bases between them. The CDR3 runs 15 residues. CDR1 and CDR2 (germline): MNHEY, SVGAGI. The CDR3: CASSYSNSRSSEAFF. CDR3 DNA sequence: TGTGCCAGCAGTTACTCAAACAGCCGTTCATCTGAAGCTTTCTTT.

The genes are TRBV27 and TRBJ2-1, with a weak D call TRBD1 (5 bases). This CDR3 has 16 amino acids. Trimming stripped 1 base from V and 0 bases from J, with 10 bases between. CDR1 is MNHEY and CDR2 is SMNVEV in the germline V gene (reference sequence). This CDR3 reads CASSLFQGSSYNEQFF. In nucleotides, the CDR3 is TGTGCCAGCAGTTTATTCCAGGGCAGCTCCTACAATGAGCAGTTCTTC.

This clonotype was picked up many times. This rearrangement joins TRBV12-3 or TRBV12-4 to TRBJ2-7; D might be TRBD1 (6 bases). This CDR3 has 15 residues. V lost 10 bases, J lost 0 bases, and 19 bases lay in between. As DNA, the CDR3 is TGTGCCACTCGCTCGGGACACGGGTCCTCCTACGAGCAGTACTTC. Amino acid sequence: CATRSGHGSSYEQYF.

The rearrangement links TRBV12-3 or TRBV12-4 to TRBJ1-3; D is ambiguous. V dropped 0 bases and J dropped 0 bases, with 9 bases sitting between them. The length of the CDR3 is 16 residues. The CDR3 DNA reads as TGTGCCAGCAGTTTAGCGTTCAGCACCTCTGGAAACACCATATATTTT. Protein: CASSLAFSTSGNTIYF.

In this sample, this clonotype turned up a few times. The chain joins TRBV9 to TRBJ2-3; D is ambiguous. From germline, CDR1 is SGDLS and CDR2 YYNGEE. Trimming removed 3 bases at V and 5 bases at J, with 10 bases between. CDR3 length: 13 amino acids. The CDR3, as DNA: TGTGCCAGCAGCGCCCCGGTGGGAGATACGCAGTATTTT. Its translation is CASSAPVGDTQYF.

Only a few counts were recorded for this clonotype. The rearrangement uses TRBV6-2 or TRBV6-3 and TRBJ2-7, with D possibly being TRBD2 (6 bases). The CDR3 has 15 amino acids. Germline-derived CDR1 and CDR2 are MNHEY and SVGEGT. V was shortened by 6 bases and J by 0 bases, with 15 bases between the two germline ends. CDR3 loop: CASSWVAGYSYEQYF. CDR3 nucleotide sequence: TGTGCCAGCAGCTGGGTTGCGGGATACTCCTACGAGCAGTACTTC.

This clonotype was detected many times. The CDR3 sequence: CASYSRDSAYNEQFF. In nucleotides, the CDR3 is TGCGCCAGCTACAGCCGGGACAGCGCCTACAATGAGCAGTTCTTC. J is TRBJ2-1 and V is TRBV5-1, with 7 bases lining up with TRBD1. With V trimmed by 7 bases and J by 2 bases, 9 bases remained unmatched. This CDR3 has 15 residues. Germline assignment: CDR1 SGHRS and CDR2 YFSETQ.

The chain employs TRBV5-5 and TRBJ2-5, with a weak D call TRBD1 (6 bases). The CDR3 is 13 residues long. Trimming left V 7 bases short and J 3 bases short, with 13 bases between. Germline values: CDR1 SGHKS, CDR2 YYEKEE (reference sequence). The DNA for the CDR3 is TGTGCCAGCTCCGTAGGGGGAGAAGAGACCCAGTACTTC. Translation: CASSVGGEETQYF.

The chain uses TRBV4-2 and TRBJ2-7; 10 bases are a match to TRBD1. The CDR3 is 15 residues long. Germline CDR1 and CDR2: LGHNA and YNFKEQ. J lost 7 bases, V lost 3 bases, and 9 bases had no gene match. In nucleotides, the CDR3 is TGTGCCAGCAGCCAGCTAGACAGGGGGCTGCAGGAGCAGTACTTC. Its translation is CASSQLDRGLQEQYF.

This clonotype occurred many times. The chain carries TRBV7-9 and TRBJ2-1; D is uncertain. V lost 5 bases to trimming and J lost 10 bases, with 21 bases between them. The CDR3 length is 15 residues. From germline, CDR1 is SEHNR and CDR2 FQNEAQ (reference sequence). CDR3 amino acids: CASSRLLPGAGEQFF. The CDR3 nucleotides read TGTGCCAGCAGCAGGCTCCTTCCCGGAGCAGGCGAGCAGTTCTTC. The variable domain in full, completed from reference TRBV7-9 and TRBJ2-1, reads DTGVSQNPRHKITKRGQNVTFRCDPISEHNRLYWYRQTLGQGPEFLTYFQNEAQLEKSRLLSDRFSAERPKGSFSTLEIQRTEQGDSAMYLCASSRLLPGAGEQFFGPGTRLTVL.

This clonotype was detected only once. The CDR3 DNA reads TGCAGTGCTCAGACAGTTAGCAATCAGCCCCAGCATTTT. It is translated as CSAQTVSNQPQHF. The chain uses TRBV20-1 and TRBJ1-5, with D perhaps TRBD1 (5 bases). Trimming pared 5 bases from V and 0 bases from J, leaving 8 bases between. Germline values: CDR1 DFQATT, CDR2 SNEGSKA (reference sequence). The CDR3 runs 13 residues.

This clonotype has only a few counts. The chain couples TRBV9 to TRBJ2-6; 9 nucleotides agree with TRBD1. Germline V CDR1 and CDR2: SGDLS, YYNGEE. This CDR3 region has 18 residues. V lost 2 bases to trimming and J lost 0 bases; unmatched junction nucleotides: 6. The DNA for the CDR3 is TGTGCCAGCAGCGTTAGGGACAGGGTACCCTCTGGGGCCAACGTCCTGACTTTC. This sequence encodes CASSVRDRVPSGANVLTF.

This clonotype appeared many times. The rearrangement links TRBV5-1 to TRBJ2-2; weak D call: TRBD1 (5 bases). Germline V gives CDR1 SGHRS, CDR2 YFSETQ. This CDR3 comprises 16 residues. Trimming left V 4 bases short and J 0 bases short, with 13 bases between. The CDR3 DNA follows: TGCGCCAGCAGCCCCCGACAGAGTTCGAACACCGGGGAGCTGTTTTTT. Amino acid sequence: CASSPRQSSNTGELFF.

This clonotype was seen only a few times. Here the CDR3 reads CASKGWASGSDTQYF. DNA for the CDR3: TGTGCCAGCAAGGGTTGGGCTAGCGGGTCAGATACGCAGTATTTT. This chain links TRBV6-1 with TRBJ2-3, with 8 bases aligning to TRBD2. This CDR3 contains 15 residues. The V segment lost 7 bases and the J segment 4 bases; nucleotides outside the gene matches: 10. CDR1 is MNHNS and CDR2 is SASEGT in the germline V gene.

This clonotype was seen ten or more times. This rearrangement joins TRBV4-1 to TRBJ2-7; TRBD1 aligns across 12 bases. V lost 3 bases to trimming and J lost 5 bases; unmatched junction nucleotides: 8. The CDR3 has 16 amino acids. From germline, CDR1 is MGHRA and CDR2 YSYEKL. The CDR3 spells CASSHIGTGGIHEQYF. DNA for the CDR3: TGCGCCAGCAGCCATATCGGGACAGGGGGCATCCACGAGCAGTACTTC.

This clonotype has a handful of counts. The chain combines TRBV28 with TRBJ2-7, with TRBD2 identical over 11 bases. The CDR3 covers 16 residues. Per the germline V gene, CDR1 is MDHEN and CDR2 is SYDVKM. J gave up 7 bases and V 4 bases, and 12 bases lay outside the gene matches. CDR3 nucleotides: TGTGCCAGCAGTTCTCCTCGGACTAGCGGGTCGTTTGAGCAGTACTTC. Translation: CASSSPRTSGSFEQYF.

This clonotype was seen at least ten times. The V and J genes are TRBV7-2 and TRBJ2-5; TRBD2 matches 7 bases. Trimming cost V 6 bases and J 6 bases; bases outside gene matches: 13. Per germline, CDR1 SGHTA and CDR2 FQGNSA. The CDR3 is 15 amino acids. The CDR3 coding sequence is TGTGCCAGCAGTCGATCTGGGGGAGCGGGAAAGACCCAGTACTTC. This translates into CASSRSGGAGKTQYF.

The sample holds a few counts of this clonotype. The CDR3 reads CASSPTGTSTQYF. CDR3 coding DNA: TGTGCCAGCAGCCCCACCGGGACCAGTACGCAGTATTTT. The chain links TRBV7-9 to TRBJ2-3; D may be TRBD1 or TRBD2 (5 bases each). This CDR3 contains 13 residues. Germline V gene lookup returns CDR1 SEHNR and CDR2 FQNEAQ (reference sequence). Trimming took 5 bases from V and 8 from J, leaving 14 bases between them.

This clonotype was counted a few times. The chain is built from TRBV7-9 and TRBJ1-3; 7 bases agree with TRBD1. The CDR3 is 13 residues long. After removal of 9 bases from V and 4 bases from J, the junction contained 6 bases not matched to a gene. The germline CDR1 and CDR2 sequences are SEHNR and FQNEAQ (reference sequence). The CDR3 DNA follows: TGTGCCAGTCGACAGGGTGCCGGAAACACCATATATTTT. This translates into CASRQGAGNTIYF.